The 23 T cell receptor beta chains presented below share a single source sample, sequenced in a study of blood T cell repertoires in COVID-19. Some clones are missing from TCRdb's copy, which holds only in-frame ones; the method was immunoSEQ multiplex PCR. Of under 85,000 clones in the sample, 65% to 85% were seen once. Material for sequencing was peripheral blood. These receptor sequences come from a man aged 50-59 years with active COVID-19.

The chain joins TRBV10-1 to TRBJ2-7; 9 positions agree with TRBD1. After removal of 4 bases from V and 0 bases from J, the junction contained 7 bases not matched to a gene. CDR3 size: 16 residues. Germline assignment: CDR1 WNHNN and CDR2 SYGVQD (reference sequence). The CDR3 loop reads CASSVPYRGPSYEQYF. In DNA, the CDR3 is TGCGCCAGCAGTGTCCCGTACAGGGGGCCCTCCTACGAGCAGTACTTC.

This clone has just one count. The rearrangement uses TRBV30 and TRBJ1-4; D not certain. Germline V gene sequence: CDR1 GTSNPN, CDR2 SVGIG (reference sequence). With 0 bases removed from V and 8 bases from J, the gap between germline ends came to 13 bases. The CDR3 spans 14 residues. This CDR3 reads CAWSVGAYHEKLFF. The CDR3 DNA sequence: TGTGCCTGGAGTGTAGGAGCTTACCACGAAAAACTGTTTTTT.

This chain uses TRBV6-5 with TRBJ2-1, with TRBD2 identical over 9 bases. CDR1 is MNHEY and CDR2 is SVGAGI in the germline V gene. This CDR3 has 15 residues. V shed 6 bases and J 2 bases; nucleotides not matched to a gene: 5. In nucleotides, the CDR3 is TGTGCCAGCAGCTTAGAGCGGGGGGCCTACAATGAGCAGTTCTTC. Its protein is CASSLERGAYNEQFF.

This chain joins TRBV27 and TRBJ2-2; 7 nucleotides align to TRBD2. CDR1 and CDR2 from the germline V gene are MNHEY and SMNVEV (reference sequence). The CDR3 consists of 16 residues. V was pared by 4 bases and J by 3 bases, with 8 bases of the junction left unmatched. CDR3 region: CASSSGTNGYTGELFF. Here the CDR3 DNA reads TGTGCCAGCAGTTCCGGGACTAACGGTTACACCGGGGAGCTGTTTTTT.

This chain links TRBV2 with TRBJ1-4, with 7 bases matching TRBD1. This CDR3 contains 15 residues. Germline loops: CDR1 SNHLY, CDR2 FYNNEI. J lost 8 bases, V lost 4 bases, and 10 bases had no gene match. The CDR3 DNA sequence: TGTGCCAGCAGTGGAGGGGGCATAGTAGGAGAAAAACTGTTTTTT. Translating it yields CASSGGGIVGEKLFF.

This chain uses TRBV3-1 (or the pseudogene TRBV3-2) with TRBJ2-1, with D perhaps TRBD2 (6 bases). The CDR3 has 15 amino acids. Germline V gene data show CDR1 as LGHDT and CDR2 as YNNKEL (reference sequence). Trimming shortened V by 3 bases and J by 0 bases, and 9 bases separated the two germline ends. The DNA of the CDR3 is TGTGCCAGCAGCCACGGGGGAAGCTCCTACAATGAGCAGTTCTTC. Its translation is CASSHGGSSYNEQFF.

The chain combines TRBV19 with TRBJ1-5; the match to TRBD1 covers 8 bases. The ends lost 5 bases at V and 0 bases at J; junction bases unmatched: 6. The CDR3 covers 16 residues. Per the germline V gene, CDR1 is LNHDA and CDR2 is SQIVND (reference sequence). Here the CDR3 reads CASSLTGGDSNQPQHF. The CDR3 nucleotides are TGTGCCAGTAGTTTAACAGGGGGGGATAGCAATCAGCCCCAGCATTTT.

The rearrangement links TRBV4-2 to TRBJ2-7; 8 nucleotides line up with TRBD1. The CDR3 contains 16 residues. Germline loops: CDR1 LGHNA, CDR2 YNFKEQ. V lost 0 bases and J lost 4; bases outside the gene matches: 8. The CDR3 DNA reads as TGTGCCAGCAGCCAAGACCTACGACAGGGGAAGTACGAGCAGTACTTC. As protein: CASSQDLRQGKYEQYF.

CDR3 sequence: CATSGGNYGYTF. The DNA of the CDR3 is TGTGCCACGTCCGGGGGGAACTATGGCTACACCTTC. The rearrangement links TRBV15 to TRBJ1-2; TRBD1 is a possible D gene (5 bases). V lost 9 bases and J 2 bases, leaving 10 bases between the germline ends. Germline V gene sequence: CDR1 LNHNV, CDR2 YYDKDF (reference sequence). The CDR3 has 12 amino acids. The complete variable domain, with remaining parts taken from reference TRBV15 and TRBJ1-2, reads DAMVIQNPRYQVTQFGKPVTLSCSQTLNHNVMYWYQQKSSQAPKLLFHYYDKDFNNEADTPDNFQSRRPNTSFCFLDIRSPGLGDTAMYLCATSGGNYGYTFGSGTRLTVV.

V is TRBV24-1 and J is TRBJ2-1; perhaps TRBD2 as D (6 bases). Trimming left V 7 bases short and J 9 bases short, with 24 bases between. Germline loops: CDR1 KGHDR, CDR2 SFDVKD. CDR3 length equals 16 residues. The CDR3 sequence is CATRPSGVSGSGEQFF. Here the CDR3 DNA reads TGTGCCACCAGGCCCTCGGGGGTCTCCGGTTCGGGTGAGCAGTTCTTC.

The gene calls are TRBV12-3 or TRBV12-4 and TRBJ1-2, with D possibly TRBD1 on 6 matching bases. The germline V and J ends were trimmed by 4 bases and 6 bases, with 12 bases remaining between them. The CDR3 has 13 amino acids. The CDR3 sequence is CASSSRQGNGYTF. In nucleotides, the CDR3 is TGTGCCAGCAGTTCCCGGCAGGGGAATGGCTACACCTTC.

The chain links TRBV19 to TRBJ1-1; D is uncertain. This CDR3 comprises 14 residues. Trimming shortened V by 4 bases and J by 1 base, and 10 bases separated the two germline ends. Germline CDR1 LNHDA, CDR2 SQIVND (reference sequence). This CDR3 is CASSKQGGNTEAFF. The CDR3 DNA sequence: TGTGCCAGTAGTAAACAAGGAGGGAACACTGAAGCTTTCTTT.

This clone is termed medium-sized (0.01 to 0.1%). V usage is TRBV19 and J usage is TRBJ2-5, with TRBD1 identical over 9 bases. CDR1 and CDR2 (germline): LNHDA, SQIVND (reference sequence). V was clipped by 5 bases and J by 14 bases; unmatched bases: 21. The CDR3 has 16 residues. DNA for the CDR3: TGTGCCAGTAGTCTCAAACCGGGACAGGGAGTTTTCCAGGTCTACTTC. Translation: CASSLKPGQGVFQVYF.

This clone was recorded a few times. The chain couples TRBV5-1 to TRBJ2-1; 8 bases match TRBD2. Germline V gives CDR1 SGHRS, CDR2 YFSETQ. The CDR3 contains 16 residues. Trimming cost V 4 bases and J 4 bases; bases outside gene matches: 10. In DNA form, the CDR3 reads TGCGCCAGCAGCGCTGTGGGGAGCGGGAGATACAATGAGCAGTTCTTC. It specifies CASSAVGSGRYNEQFF.

J is TRBJ1-2 and V is TRBV6-5; 8 bases map to TRBD1. The CDR3 length is 14 residues. V dropped 0 bases and J dropped 7; count of bases not matched to a gene: 4. The germline gives CDR1 MNHEY, CDR2 SVGAGI. CDR3 sequence: CASSYSTRGLGYTF. CDR3 sequence (DNA): TGTGCCAGCAGTTACTCGACCAGGGGGCTTGGCTACACCTTC.

The CDR3 DNA reads as TGTGCCAGCAGCCCGTCCGGGACTAGCGGGGATGCCCGGACGGAGACCCAGTACTTC. Translation gives CASSPSGTSGDARTETQYF. The chain links TRBV3-1 (or the pseudogene TRBV3-2) to TRBJ2-5, with 13 bases identical to TRBD2. This CDR3 is built from 19 residues. V lost 4 bases to trimming and J lost 5 bases; unmatched junction nucleotides: 16. Germline CDR1 LGHDT, CDR2 YNNKEL (reference sequence).

The chain links TRBV18 to TRBJ2-7; no clear D gene. Trimming took off 2 bases at V and 3 bases at J, with 11 bases between the two ends. CDR3 length equals 14 residues. Germline V CDR1 and CDR2: KGHSH, LQKENI. Here the CDR3 reads CASSPGVSGYEQYF. As DNA, the CDR3 is TGTGCCAGCTCACCAGGTGTCTCGGGCTACGAGCAGTACTTC.

The rearrangement joins TRBV7-8 to TRBJ2-3, with no clear D. Germline CDR1 SGHVS, CDR2 FQNEAQ. V gave up 2 bases and J gave up 2 bases, with 11 bases separating them. The CDR3 spans 15 residues. The CDR3 DNA reads as TGTGCCAGCAGCTTACGTCCCGGGTCCACAGATACGCAGTATTTT. Protein sequence: CASSLRPGSTDTQYF.

V usage is TRBV7-8 and J usage is TRBJ1-1; a possible D gene is TRBD1 (6 bases). V gave up 6 bases and J gave up 8 bases, with 16 bases separating them. The germline V gene encodes CDR1 SGHVS and CDR2 FQNEAQ. The CDR3 spans 13 residues. In nucleotides, the CDR3 is TGTGCCAGCAGAGACCTCGGACAGCCCGAAGCTTTCTTT. Residues: CASRDLGQPEAFF.

The chain combines TRBV7-2 with TRBJ1-4, with D unclear. CDR3 length: 14 amino acids. V dropped 5 bases and J dropped 0 bases, with 7 bases sitting between them. The germline CDR1 and CDR2 sequences are SGHTA and FQGNSA. Here the CDR3 DNA reads TGTGCCAGCAGCCACACCGCAACTAATGAAAAACTGTTTTTT. Translating it yields CASSHTATNEKLFF.

V usage is TRBV7-9 and J usage is TRBJ2-5; D is perhaps TRBD2 (6 bases). Germline V gene data show CDR1 as SEHNR and CDR2 as FQNEAQ (reference sequence). V lost 3 bases, J lost 3 bases, and 17 bases lay in between. The CDR3 totals 16 residues. The CDR3 nucleotides are TGTGCCAGCAGCTTTTGGACGGGAGTCAACAAAGAGACCCAGTACTTC. It encodes CASSFWTGVNKETQYF.

The chain links TRBV9 to TRBJ1-3, with D maybe TRBD1 (6 bases). Trimming removed 3 bases at V and 0 bases at J, with 16 bases between. The CDR3 extends over 17 amino acids. Germline V CDR1 and CDR2: SGDLS, YYNGEE. Written as DNA, the CDR3 is TGTGCCAGCAGCGCGTCATGGGGGGGCTACTCTGGAAACACCATATATTTT. It translates to CASSASWGGYSGNTIYF.

The chain links TRBV6-5 to TRBJ2-1, with no clear D. Per germline, CDR1 MNHEY and CDR2 SVGAGI. The V gene lost 4 bases and the J gene lost 0 bases, with 10 bases spanning the gap. The CDR3 is made up of 15 amino acids. CDR3 nucleotide sequence: TGTGCCAGCAGTTCCGACACCTCCTCCTACAATGAGCAGTTCTTC. Protein product: CASSSDTSSYNEQFF.